This T cell receptor (beta chain) originates from a study of blood T cell repertoires in COVID-19. The wider study: Sites in the United States, Italy and Spain provided acute and convalescent COVID-19 samples.

CDR1 is MNHEY, CDR2 SVGEGT, per germline. This CDR3 is built from 15 residues. V gave up 1 base and J gave up 6 bases, with 12 bases separating them. In the original analysis: Reference gene primer amplification gave estimated nucleated cell counts. Generated by immunoSEQ multiplex PCR, the TCRdb table keeps only in-frame clones and is missing some. The DNA gave D and trimming, while V, J and clone size come from that table. The sample shows about 180,000 clones, around 80% of them seen only once. This receptor was identified in a woman between 70 and 85 years old with acute or convalescent COVID-19. The chain uses TRBV6-2 or TRBV6-3 and TRBJ1-4; D may be TRBD1 (5 bases). What was sequenced was peripheral blood. The CDR3 here is CASSYLGLFDEKLFF. The CDR3 nucleotides are TGTGCCAGCAGTTACTTGGGACTGTTCGATGAAAAACTGTTTTTT.